In this sample, the clone carrying this T cell receptor beta chain turned up once. As yet, its antigen is unknown. The data are from a study of vaccination and CD4 T cells after COVID-19. Notes on the study in general: Counts of SARS-CoV-2-reactive clonotypes had a median that went from approximately 23 to 38, a nonsignificant change. Spike mono-reactivity applied to 304 of 307 vaccine-specific clones detected in convalescent patients.

Oncomine TCR Beta short-read sequencing was applied to DNA from cultured CD4+ T cells. TCRdb re-called the PCR reads through MiXCR, storing one row per CDR3 protein. Of approximately 15,000 distinct CDR3 sequences listed, about a third are singletons. Per the germline V gene, CDR1 is SGDLS and CDR2 is YYNGEE. Trimming left V 7 bases short and J 1 base short, with 12 bases between. The CDR3 runs to 14 residues. Treatment here: 10-day PBMC culture with coronavirus spike peptide pools or control peptides (ViraFEST assay). This clonotype was sampled from a human donor with COVID-19. The sequencing sample was made of cultured CD4+ T cells from blood. The chain couples TRBV9 to TRBJ2-1; D is uncertain. CDR3: CASGQVESYNEQFF. The DNA of the CDR3 is TGTGCCAGCGGCCAGGTCGAGTCCTACAATGAGCAGTTCTTC.